Listed here is a single T cell receptor beta chain. Per germline, CDR1 KGHSH and CDR2 LQKENI. V was clipped by 3 bases and J by 5 bases; unmatched bases: 8. This CDR3 is 16 amino acids long. This entry comes from a study of T cells in Graves' hyperthyroidism and ophthalmopathy. The CDR3 regions of TCR beta were amplified from RNA transcripts. The HTBI primer set drove a first-round RT-PCR of the TCR CDR3. TCRdb re-derived calls from the multiplex PCR reads in MiXCR, one entry per CDR3 protein. The sample lists some 720,000 distinct CDR3 sequences; about a sixth were seen once. Not enrolled were patients with uncontrolled infection, other autoimmune disease, pregnancy or lactation.

This TCR derives from a man aged 18 to 35 with Graves' hyperthyroidism. V gene TRBV18 combines with J gene TRBJ1-5, with 9 bases matching TRBD1. The sequenced sample consisted of blood. The CDR3 loop reads CASSPGTGSPHQPQHF. The CDR3 DNA is TGTGCCAGCTCACCCGGGACAGGGAGTCCGCATCAGCCCCAGCATTTT.